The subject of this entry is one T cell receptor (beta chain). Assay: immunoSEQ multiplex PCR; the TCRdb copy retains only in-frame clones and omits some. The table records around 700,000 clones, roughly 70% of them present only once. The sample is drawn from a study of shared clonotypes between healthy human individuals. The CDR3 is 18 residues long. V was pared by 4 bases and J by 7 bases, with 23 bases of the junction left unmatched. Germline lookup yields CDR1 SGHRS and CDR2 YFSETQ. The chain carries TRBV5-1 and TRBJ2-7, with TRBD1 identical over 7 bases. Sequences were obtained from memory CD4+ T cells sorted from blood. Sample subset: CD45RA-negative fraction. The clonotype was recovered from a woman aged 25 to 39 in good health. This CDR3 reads CASSRSGGQTVWGREQYF. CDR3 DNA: TGCGCCAGCAGCCGCAGTGGGGGACAGACGGTATGGGGACGGGAGCAGTACTTC.